This T cell receptor beta chain was sequenced in a study of shared clonotypes between healthy human individuals. Sequencing was performed with immunoSEQ multiplex PCR; in TCRdb, only in-frame clones are kept and a portion is missing. Of approximately 2.5 million clones detected, approximately 92% appear once; the ten largest clones hold roughly 0.14%. The J segment lost 1 base and the V segment lost 5 bases, leaving 8 bases of the junction unmatched. Germline V gives CDR1 GTSNPN, CDR2 SVGIG (reference sequence). The CDR3 length is 15 residues. This clone was seen more than once but under ten times. Its antigen is as yet unknown. The study, taken as a whole, reports: Estimated richness was generally greater in naive than memory subsets. Rarefaction demonstrated incomplete sorted-subset sequencing despite large depth.

Sequenced sample: naive CD4+ T cells sorted from blood. Noted subset: CD45RA+ positively selected. This sequence joins TRBV30 and TRBJ2-3; 8 nucleotides line up with TRBD1. The clonotype originates from a man younger than 35 in good health. CDR3: CAWGSDRARTDTQYF. The DNA for the CDR3 is TGTGCCTGGGGGTCGGACAGGGCCCGCACAGATACGCAGTATTTT.